This T cell receptor beta chain was sequenced in a study of graft-versus-host responses after intestinal transplantation. Study-level information: The recipients all started with anti-thymocyte globulin induction and then took tacrolimus and steroids for 2 to 3 years. Study findings and constraints: Peak GvH clone levels in circulation were associated with early post-transplant HvG declines.

Sequencing used immunoSEQ multiplex PCR; TCRdb keeps in-frame clones, though not all of them. The sample holds approximately 10,000 clones, approximately 94% seen once. Germline V lookup: CDR1 SGDLS, CDR2 YYNGEE. The CDR3 length is 14 residues. V was shortened by 0 bases and J by 7 bases, with 14 bases between the two germline ends. With respect to this clone: Antigen specificity is unknown.

This clonotype was obtained from a human patient who received an intestinal transplant, so some T cells may come from the graft donor. The material sequenced was PBMCs, taken 8 days after intestinal transplant. The V and J genes are TRBV9 and TRBJ2-7; a weak D match, TRBD2 (6 bases). CDR3 amino acids: CASSVVGEGGEQYF. The CDR3 nucleotides are TGTGCCAGCAGCGTAGTGGGCGAAGGAGGGGAGCAGTACTTC.